Included here is one T cell receptor beta chain sequence, with context. The data belong to a study of control samples from healthy donors and cancer patients. Clones were sequenced by immunoSEQ multiplex PCR, and TCRdb holds only the in-frame ones, with some missing. The sample holds around 120,000 clones, 80% to 90% seen once. The CDR3 is made up of 14 amino acids. J was trimmed by 5 bases and V by 4 bases; bases with no gene match: 7. Per germline, CDR1 SGHTA and CDR2 FQGNSA. The source of this sequence is a man aged 40-55 years in good health. The sample comprised blood. The chain combines TRBV7-2 with TRBJ1-1; TRBD1 matches 7 bases. The CDR3 DNA reads as TGTGCCAGCAGCTCCAAGAACAGGGGAACTGAAGCTTTCTTT. This translates into CASSSKNRGTEAFF.